A single sample gave rise to the 25 T cell receptor beta chains below, sequenced in a study of OX40 agonist ivuxolimab in advanced cancers. The method was immunoSEQ multiplex PCR; TCRdb's version includes in-frame clones alone and lacks a portion of them. The sample carries around 35,000 clones, about 88% recorded once. This specimen was CD4+ or CD8+ T cells sorted from blood, taken in a trial of the OX40 agonist ivuxolimab. The receptors were sampled from an adult with an advanced solid tumor such as melanoma, head and neck, liver or kidney cancer.

The J gene is TRBJ1-1, the V gene TRBV10-3; TRBD1 aligns across 7 bases. V gave up 10 bases and J gave up 1 base; unmatched junction bases: 6. CDR3 length: 13 amino acids. Germline-derived CDR1 and CDR2 are ENHRY and SYGVKD. The CDR3 DNA reads as TGTGCCACCTCGACAGGGACGAACACTGAAGCTTTCTTT. As protein: CATSTGTNTEAFF.

This chain joins TRBV5-1 and TRBJ1-1, with D unresolved. The germline V gene has CDR1 SGHRS and CDR2 YFSETQ. The CDR3 runs 14 residues. V lost 1 base and J lost 1, with 8 bases in between. The CDR3 nucleotides are TGCGCCAGCAGCTTGTACAGCCAGAACACTGAAGCTTTCTTT. It translates to CASSLYSQNTEAFF.

This clone was seen more than once but under ten times. J is TRBJ2-7 and V is TRBV7-3; TRBD2 matches 7 bases. Unmatched junction bases numbered 18, after V lost 10 bases and J lost 3 bases. Germline V gene lookup returns CDR1 SGHTA and CDR2 FQGTGA. The CDR3 covers 16 residues. CDR3 in amino acids: CAIPTPWAGVSYEQYF. CDR3 bases: TGTGCCATACCCACCCCCTGGGCGGGGGTAAGCTACGAGCAGTACTTC.

The J gene is TRBJ2-3, the V gene TRBV9; tentative D call: TRBD2 (5 bases). The CDR3 contains 14 residues. Trimming took off 2 bases at V and 8 bases at J, with 15 bases between the two ends. Germline V CDR1 and CDR2: SGDLS, YYNGEE. CDR3 residues: CASSVPPGFGTQYF. The DNA for the CDR3 is TGTGCCAGCAGCGTCCCTCCGGGGTTCGGTACGCAGTATTTT.

The V gene is TRBV15, the J gene TRBJ1-3, with TRBD1 as a possible D gene (6 bases). Trimming shortened V by 1 base and J by 2 bases, and 12 bases separated the two germline ends. Per the germline V gene, CDR1 is LNHNV and CDR2 is YYDKDF (reference sequence). The CDR3 has 16 amino acids. The CDR3 DNA is TGTGCCACCAGCAGAGGAAGCAGGGGTCCTGGAAACACCATATATTTT. Protein: CATSRGSRGPGNTIYF.

Many counts were recorded for this clone. The V and J genes are TRBV5-1 and TRBJ2-3; D is undetermined. Trimming stripped 1 base from V and 4 bases from J, with 7 bases between. This CDR3 is built from 13 residues. CDR1 is SGHRS and CDR2 is YFSETQ in the germline V gene. The CDR3, as DNA: TGCGCCAGCAGCTTGACTTCCTCAGATACGCAGTATTTT. It codes for CASSLTSSDTQYF.

The chain links TRBV5-6 to TRBJ1-1, with D possibly being TRBD1 (5 bases). CDR3 length: 18 residues. V lost 4 bases and J lost 0, with 22 bases in between. Germline V CDR1 and CDR2: SGHDT, YYEEEE. CDR3 sequence reads: CASSRLAGLRIMNTEAFF. The DNA for the CDR3 is TGTGCCAGCAGCCGATTGGCGGGGCTAAGGATCATGAACACTGAAGCTTTCTTT.

The rearrangement joins TRBV7-7 to TRBJ2-1; TRBD2 matches at 8 bases. Germline V gives CDR1 SSHAT, CDR2 FNYEAQ (reference sequence). This CDR3 spans 14 amino acids. The CDR3 reads CASSSGSSYNEQFF. CDR3 nucleotides: TGTGCTAGCTCCAGCGGGAGCTCCTACAATGAGCAGTTCTTC. The entire variable domain, with the rest obtained from reference TRBV7-7 and TRBJ2-1, is as follows: GAGVSQSPRYKVTKRGQDVTLRCDPISSHATLYWYQQALGQGPEFLTYFNYEAQPDKSGLPSDRFSAERPEGSISTLTIQRTEQRDSAMYRCASSSGSSYNEQFFGPGTRLTVL.

The V and J genes are TRBV18 and TRBJ1-4; 10 bases fit TRBD1. V was clipped by 1 base and J by 4 bases; unmatched bases: 9. Germline V gene sequence: CDR1 KGHSH, CDR2 LQKENI. The CDR3 is made up of 18 amino acids. CDR3 DNA sequence: TGTGCCAGCTCACCACGGCGGGACAGGGGATTGGGTAATGAAAAACTGTTTTTT. It translates to CASSPRRDRGLGNEKLFF.

The J gene is TRBJ2-2, the V gene TRBV19; TRBD2 matches at 10 bases. V shed 5 bases and J 1 base; nucleotides not matched to a gene: 1. The CDR3 extends over 15 amino acids. Germline CDR1 and CDR2: LNHDA and SQIVND (reference sequence). The CDR3 is CASSRTSGNTGELFF. The CDR3, as DNA: TGTGCCAGTAGTCGGACTAGCGGGAACACCGGGGAGCTGTTTTTT.

The chain couples TRBV5-1 to TRBJ2-1; D is undetermined. Trimming shortened V by 4 bases and J by 5 bases, and 4 bases separated the two germline ends. Germline CDR1 is SGHRS and CDR2 is YFSETQ. This CDR3 region has 11 residues. The CDR3 reads CASSLNNEQFF. The CDR3 coding sequence is TGCGCCAGCAGCCTCAACAATGAGCAGTTCTTC.

The CDR3 loop reads CASSFGQNKNTEAFF. The CDR3 DNA reads TGTGCCAGCAGCTTTGGACAGAACAAGAACACTGAAGCTTTCTTT. The chain has TRBV11-2 and TRBJ1-1; possible D gene TRBD1, 6 bases. Germline V gene lookup returns CDR1 SGHAT and CDR2 FQNNGV. CDR3 size: 15 residues. Trimming left V 3 bases short and J 1 base short, with 12 bases between.

V is TRBV5-6 and J is TRBJ2-2; a weak D match, TRBD1 (6 bases). The CDR3 is made up of 15 amino acids. V lost 6 bases and J 0 bases, leaving 12 bases between the germline ends. Germline CDR1 reads SGHDT; CDR2 reads YYEEEE. The CDR3 bases are TGTGCCAGCAAGCTTGGGGGCACGAACACCGGGGAGCTGTTTTTT. Translating it yields CASKLGGTNTGELFF.

The genes are TRBV5-1 and TRBJ1-6; no definite D call. Trimming took 4 bases from V and 7 from J, leaving 15 bases between them. The CDR3 has 15 amino acids. Germline values: CDR1 SGHRS, CDR2 YFSETQ. CDR3 coding DNA: TGCGCCAGCAGCCAGGAGGCAGTAGACAATTCACCCCTCCACTTT. This gives the protein CASSQEAVDNSPLHF.

This clone showed up just a few times. This specimen includes other DNA sequences encoding the same CDR3. V and J are TRBV6-5 and TRBJ1-2; 9 bases fit TRBD1. CDR3 size: 16 residues. Trimming removed 0 bases from V and 4 bases from J; junction bases left unmatched: 6. From germline, CDR1 is MNHEY and CDR2 SVGAGI. The CDR3 sequence is CASSYSRTGGGYGYTF. As DNA, the CDR3 is TGTGCCAGCAGTTACTCGAGAACAGGGGGCGGCTATGGCTACACCTTC.

The genes are TRBV2 and TRBJ2-7; TRBD1 agrees at 9 bases. This CDR3 region has 13 residues. Germline V gene sequence: CDR1 SNHLY, CDR2 FYNNEI. The trim removed 7 bases at V and 2 bases at J, leaving 3 bases unmatched. Written as DNA, the CDR3 is TGTGCCAGCAATGGGGACAGGGCCTACGAGCAGTACTTC. It specifies CASNGDRAYEQYF.

This chain links TRBV11-2 with TRBJ2-1; D is perhaps TRBD2 (6 bases). V was cut by 1 base and J by 7 bases, with 11 bases left in between. The length of the CDR3 is 14 residues. Germline CDR1 SGHAT, CDR2 FQNNGV. The CDR3 region has the DNA TGTGCCAGCAGCTTAGGATGGACTACGAATGAGCAGTTCTTC. Protein product: CASSLGWTTNEQFF. The full variable domain, in which reference TRBV11-2 and TRBJ2-1 provide the parts outside the CDR3, is EAGVAQSPRYKIIEKRQSVAFWCNPISGHATLYWYQQILGQGPKLLIQFQNNGVVDDSQLPKDRFSAERLKGVDSTLKIQPAKLEDSAVYLCASSLGWTTNEQFFGPGTRLTVL.

The chain links TRBV18 to TRBJ1-2; 9 bases are shared with TRBD1. Germline V lookup: CDR1 KGHSH, CDR2 LQKENI. The ends lost 6 bases at V and 6 bases at J; junction bases unmatched: 17. This CDR3 is built from 17 residues. CDR3 region: CASSLAMTGTGIHGYTF. In DNA form, the CDR3 reads TGTGCCAGCTCCCTGGCTATGACCGGGACAGGGATTCATGGCTACACCTTC.

The V call is TRBV4-1, the J call TRBJ1-6; 8 bases fit TRBD1. The germline V gene encodes CDR1 MGHRA and CDR2 YSYEKL. The CDR3 sequence is 16 residues long. With V trimmed by 4 bases and J by 8 bases, 10 bases remained unmatched. The DNA of the CDR3 is TGCGCCAGCAGCCTCGGACAGGGAAGGCAAGATTCACCCCTCCACTTT. Protein sequence: CASSLGQGRQDSPLHF.

The CDR3 is CASRARAGGLANYGYTF. DNA of the CDR3: TGTGCCAGCAGGGCTAGGGCAGGGGGTTTAGCTAACTATGGCTACACCTTC. V is TRBV21-1 and J is TRBJ1-2; TRBD1, the table's D call, was not compared with the DNA. TRBV21-1 is listed as a pseudogene. This CDR3 comprises 17 residues.

The chain carries TRBV5-1 and TRBJ2-1; D uncertain. This CDR3 comprises 14 residues. The germline V gene has CDR1 SGHRS and CDR2 YFSETQ. Trimming left V 0 bases short and J 5 bases short, with 9 bases between. CDR3 sequence: CASSLGSSNNEQFF. The DNA of the CDR3 is TGCGCCAGCAGCTTGGGGTCCTCGAACAATGAGCAGTTCTTC. The variable domain in full, with the rest retrieved from reference TRBV5-1 and TRBJ2-1, is KAGVTQTPRYLIKTRGQQVTLSCSPISGHRSVSWYQQTPGQGLQFLFEYFSETQRNKGNFPGRFSGRQFSNSRSEMNVSTLELGDSALYLCASSLGSSNNEQFFGPGTRLTVL.

This chain joins TRBV7-3 and TRBJ2-1; TRBD2 matches at 7 bases. V was clipped by 3 bases and J by 0 bases; unmatched bases: 8. The CDR3 spans 17 residues. Germline lookup yields CDR1 SGHTA and CDR2 FQGTGA. The CDR3: CASSLGGRGGSYNEQFF. CDR3 DNA: TGTGCCAGCAGCTTGGGCGGGAGAGGTGGCTCCTACAATGAGCAGTTCTTC.

V is TRBV18 and J is TRBJ1-5; tentative D call: TRBD1 (5 bases). The CDR3 loop spans 14 amino acids. Trimming left V 4 bases short and J 3 bases short, with 10 bases between. Germline V gives CDR1 KGHSH, CDR2 LQKENI. The CDR3 sequence: CASSLDRNNQPQHF. For the CDR3, the DNA is TGTGCCAGCTCACTAGACAGAAACAATCAGCCCCAGCATTTT.

This chain uses TRBV20-1 with TRBJ2-1; D possibly matches TRBD1 or TRBD2 (5 bases each). This CDR3 is built from 11 residues. V was pared by 6 bases and J by 7 bases, with 10 bases between. CDR1 and CDR2 (germline): DFQATT, SNEGSKA (reference sequence). DNA for the CDR3: TGCAGTGCCCCCGAGGGGAATGAGCAGTTCTTC. It codes for CSAPEGNEQFF.

This CDR3 reads CASSLVQGEGDTQYF. The CDR3, as DNA: TGCGCCAGCAGCTTGGTACAGGGGGAAGGGGATACGCAGTATTTT. This rearrangement joins TRBV5-1 to TRBJ2-3; 8 bases are shared with TRBD1. The germline V gene encodes CDR1 SGHRS and CDR2 YFSETQ. The ends lost 0 bases at V and 6 bases at J; junction bases unmatched: 6. The CDR3 extends over 15 amino acids.